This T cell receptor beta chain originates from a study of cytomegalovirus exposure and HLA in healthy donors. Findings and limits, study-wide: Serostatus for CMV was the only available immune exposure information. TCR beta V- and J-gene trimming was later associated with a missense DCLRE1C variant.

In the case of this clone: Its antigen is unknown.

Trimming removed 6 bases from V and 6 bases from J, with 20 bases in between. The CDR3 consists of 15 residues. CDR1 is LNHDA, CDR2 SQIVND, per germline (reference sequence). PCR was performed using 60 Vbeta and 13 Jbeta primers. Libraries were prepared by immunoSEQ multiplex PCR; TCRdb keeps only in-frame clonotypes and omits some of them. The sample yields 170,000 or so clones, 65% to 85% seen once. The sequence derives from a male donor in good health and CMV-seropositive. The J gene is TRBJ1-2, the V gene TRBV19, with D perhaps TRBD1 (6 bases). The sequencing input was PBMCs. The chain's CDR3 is CASSITPRGLDGYTF. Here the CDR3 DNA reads TGTGCCAGTAGCATTACTCCCAGGGGCCTGGATGGCTACACCTTC. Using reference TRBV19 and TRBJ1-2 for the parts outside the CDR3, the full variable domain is DGGITQSPKYLFRKEGQNVTLSCEQNLNHDAMYWYRQDPGQGLRLIYYSQIVNDFQKGDIAEGYSVSREKKESFPLTVTSAQKNPTAFYLCASSITPRGLDGYTFGSGTRLTVV.